A selection of T cell receptor beta chains follows, all from one sample in a study of blood T cell repertoires in COVID-19. This table comes from immunoSEQ multiplex PCR, and its TCRdb copy is limited to in-frame clones, with some not included. The profile covers a few hundred thousand clones, with 80% to 90% appearing a single time and over 1.3% taken by the ten largest. Material for sequencing was peripheral blood. The source is an older man with acute or convalescent COVID-19. Both conserved end residues are part of each CDR3. Each record gives: V gene, clone size, J gene, D gene, CDR3 DNA, CDR3 protein. The D gene is left open where the match is weak. Some rows mark clone size as missing; the rest say once, few, many or name a class of expanded clone.

TRBV6-4	-	TRBJ2-5	TRBD2	TGTGCCAGCAGTGACTCGAATCTAGCGGGAGGGGAAGAAGAGACCCAGTACTTC	CASSDSNLAGGEEETQYF
TRBV4-1	-	TRBJ2-7	TRBD1	TGCGCCAGCAGCCAAGATCACAGGGGTCTATACGAGCAGTACTTC	CASSQDHRGLYEQYF
TRBV6-5	-	TRBJ1-6	TRBD1	TGTGCCAGCAGTACGGACAGGGGGCTATCACCCCTCCACTTT	CASSTDRGLSPLHF
TRBV7-9	once	TRBJ2-2	-	TGTGCCAGCAGCTTAAGGGAGATGAGCACCGGGGAGCTGTTTTTT	CASSLREMSTGELFF
TRBV10-3	-	TRBJ1-1	TRBD1	TGTGCCATCAGTCTCCGGGACAGGGACACTGAAGCTTTCTTT	CAISLRDRDTEAFF
TRBV5-1	-	TRBJ2-7	TRBD2	TGCGCCAGCAGCTACTTCAGCGGGAGGGTACACGAGCAGTACTTC	CASSYFSGRVHEQYF
TRBV14	-	TRBJ2-1	-	TGTGCCAGCAGCCAAGAACTGGACAGTGAGCAGTTCTTC	CASSQELDSEQFF
TRBV11-2	-	TRBJ2-1	TRBD2	TGTGCCAGCAGCCCCGGGACTAGCGTCTACAATGAGCAGTTCTTC	CASSPGTSVYNEQFF
TRBV7-9	-	TRBJ1-6	-	TGTGCCAGCAGCTTAGAACAATATAATTCACCCCTCCACTTT	CASSLEQYNSPLHF
TRBV11-3	-	TRBJ2-1	TRBD1	TGTGCCAGCACCGCCGGGACAGGGGGATACAATGAGCAGTTCTTC	CASTAGTGGYNEQFF
TRBV20-1	-	TRBJ2-7	-	TGCAGTGCCCGGGACTTCTACGAGCAGTACTTC	CSARDFYEQYF
TRBV6-5	-	TRBJ2-3	TRBD1	TGTGCCAGCAGCAAGGGGGCGCCCCGACCAGATACGCAGTATTTT	CASSKGAPRPDTQYF
TRBV19	few	TRBJ2-7	TRBD2	TGTGCCAGTACCCCGAGGGGAGCGGGGAGCTACGAGCAGTACTTC	CASTPRGAGSYEQYF
TRBV3-1/TRBV3-2	few	TRBJ1-3	-	TGTGCCAGCAGCCCCACAGGGACTGGAAACACCATATATTTT	CASSPTGTGNTIYF
TRBV19	-	TRBJ2-1	-	TGTGCCAGTAGTATAGACCTAGACAGGTACAATGAGCAGTTCTTC	CASSIDLDRYNEQFF
TRBV7-2	once	TRBJ1-1	-	TGTGCCAGCAGCGTCCAGAAGGCAGGGATGAACACTGAAGCTTTCTTT	CASSVQKAGMNTEAFF
TRBV3-1/TRBV3-2	-	TRBJ1-5	TRBD1	TGTGCCAGCAGCCAAAATTTCGACCGGGACAGCACTCAGCCCCAGCATTTT	CASSQNFDRDSTQPQHF
TRBV20-1	-	TRBJ2-3	TRBD2	TGCAGTGCTAGTGGGGCTAGCGGGGTTCTGAATACGCAGTATTTT	CSASGASGVLNTQYF
TRBV7-8	few	TRBJ1-5	-	TGTGCCAGCAGCGAACAGGGTCGGGGCAATCAGCCCCAGCATTTT	CASSEQGRGNQPQHF
TRBV6-2/TRBV6-3	-	TRBJ1-2	TRBD1	TGTGCCAGCAGTTACACGGGACAGGGTTTCGGCTACACCTTC	CASSYTGQGFGYTF
TRBV7-9	-	TRBJ2-2	-	TGTGCCAGCAGCTTCGGTCTCGGGGGTTCAAACACCGGGGAGCTGTTTTTT	CASSFGLGGSNTGELFF
TRBV11-1	few	TRBJ2-1	-	TGTGCCAGCAGCTTAGTGACAGATGACTCCTACAATGAGCAGTTCTTC	CASSLVTDDSYNEQFF
TRBV6-5	-	TRBJ1-2	-	TGTGCCAGTTTTTCCGGCAGGGTCGGCTATGGCTACACCTTC	CASFSGRVGYGYTF
TRBV19	once	TRBJ1-1	TRBD1	TGTGCCAGTAGTACCCTCCGGGACAGGGGTGTAACTGAAGCTTTCTTT	CASSTLRDRGVTEAFF
TRBV28	-	TRBJ1-5	-	TGTGCCAGCAGTTTATTCCCCCCCTCTACAGATCAGCCCCAGCATTTT	CASSLFPPSTDQPQHF
TRBV7-2	-	TRBJ2-7	TRBD1	TGTGCCAGCAGTTCTACCGGGACAGGGGGTGACGAGCAGTACTTC	CASSSTGTGGDEQYF